These T cell receptor beta chains were read from a single sample in a study of blood T cell repertoires in COVID-19. Repertoires were generated with immunoSEQ multiplex PCR, while TCRdb's copy carries only in-frame clones and drops some. Of about 230,000 clones in the sample, 70% to 90% were seen once. The specimen was peripheral blood. The source is a man aged 50 to 59 with COVID-19, enrolled during active disease. The CDR3 runs from the conserved cysteine through the conserved F or W. Each record gives: D gene, J gene, V gene, clone size, CDR3 protein, CDR3 DNA. The D gene is left open where the match is weak. Expanded clones are given a class, and other clones once, few, many or no size at all.

d_gene: TRBD1; j_gene: TRBJ1-4; v_gene: TRBV5-1; abundance: once; CDR3aa: CASSVGQGREKLFF; CDR3nt: TGCGCCAGCAGCGTGGGACAGGGAAGGGAAAAACTGTTTTTT
d_gene: .; j_gene: TRBJ1-4; v_gene: TRBV11-2; abundance: once; CDR3aa: CASSYTQGSNEKLFF; CDR3nt: TGTGCCAGCAGTTACACGCAGGGATCTAATGAAAAACTGTTTTTT
d_gene: .; j_gene: TRBJ1-1; v_gene: TRBV7-9; abundance: .; CDR3aa: CASSREGRGTEAFF; CDR3nt: TGTGCCAGCAGCCGTGAAGGGCGGGGCACTGAAGCTTTCTTT
d_gene: .; j_gene: TRBJ2-2; v_gene: TRBV5-1; abundance: .; CDR3aa: CASSLRTSDTGELFF; CDR3nt: TGCGCCAGCAGCTTGCGCACCTCGGACACCGGGGAGCTGTTTTTT
d_gene: TRBD1; j_gene: TRBJ2-2; v_gene: TRBV14; abundance: .; CDR3aa: CASSRELGQEPSRLFF; CDR3nt: TGTGCCAGCAGCCGGGAGTTGGGACAGGAGCCGTCGAGGCTGTTTTTT
d_gene: TRBD1; j_gene: TRBJ1-1; v_gene: TRBV6-4; abundance: .; CDR3aa: CASRGQGDTEAFF; CDR3nt: TGTGCCAGCAGGGGACAGGGAGACACTGAAGCTTTCTTT
d_gene: .; j_gene: TRBJ1-1; v_gene: TRBV11-1; abundance: .; CDR3aa: CASSLEELSVAFF; CDR3nt: TGTGCCAGCAGCTTGGAGGAGCTGAGTGTAGCTTTCTTT
d_gene: .; j_gene: TRBJ2-7; v_gene: TRBV11-2; abundance: once; CDR3aa: CASSLMPGSYEQYF; CDR3nt: TGTGCCAGCAGCTTAATGCCGGGCTCCTACGAGCAGTACTTC
d_gene: .; j_gene: TRBJ1-1; v_gene: TRBV3-1/TRBV3-2; abundance: .; CDR3aa: CASSQTLNTEAFF; CDR3nt: TGTGCCAGCAGCCAAACTTTGAACACTGAAGCTTTCTTT
d_gene: .; j_gene: TRBJ2-1; v_gene: TRBV24-1; abundance: .; CDR3aa: CATSDPRTGNSYNEQFF; CDR3nt: TGTGCCACCAGTGACCCCAGGACCGGGAACTCCTACAATGAGCAGTTCTTC
d_gene: .; j_gene: TRBJ2-6; v_gene: TRBV30; abundance: .; CDR3aa: CAWSVRGGGVFGANVLTF; CDR3nt: TGTGCCTGGAGTGTACGGGGAGGGGGTGTATTTGGGGCCAACGTCCTGACTTTC
d_gene: .; j_gene: TRBJ1-1; v_gene: TRBV14; abundance: .; CDR3aa: CASSFQGRNTEAFF; CDR3nt: TGTGCCAGCAGCTTCCAGGGGAGGAACACTGAAGCTTTCTTT
d_gene: TRBD2; j_gene: TRBJ2-3; v_gene: TRBV18; abundance: .; CDR3aa: CASSHPGTSGGTDTQYF; CDR3nt: TGTGCCAGCTCACACCCTGGGACTAGCGGGGGCACAGATACGCAGTATTTT
d_gene: .; j_gene: TRBJ2-7; v_gene: TRBV30; abundance: few; CDR3aa: CAWSVGEVQYF; CDR3nt: TGTGCCTGGAGTGTAGGGGAGGTGCAGTACTTC
d_gene: .; j_gene: TRBJ2-5; v_gene: TRBV11-2; abundance: .; CDR3aa: CASSLSRAKETQYF; CDR3nt: TGTGCCAGCAGCTTATCCAGGGCAAAAGAGACCCAGTACTTC
d_gene: .; j_gene: TRBJ1-2; v_gene: TRBV7-2; abundance: once; CDR3aa: CASSVPGNYGYTF; CDR3nt: TGTGCCAGCAGCGTTCCGGGGAACTATGGCTACACCTTC
d_gene: TRBD2; j_gene: TRBJ2-5; v_gene: TRBV2; abundance: once; CDR3aa: CASSEVLRGGGLETQYF; CDR3nt: TGTGCCAGCAGTGAAGTTCTGCGGGGGGGCGGATTGGAGACCCAGTACTTC
d_gene: .; j_gene: TRBJ1-1; v_gene: TRBV7-9; abundance: few; CDR3aa: CASSLGQGMNTEAFF; CDR3nt: TGTGCCAGCAGCTTAGGGCAGGGGATGAACACTGAAGCTTTCTTT
d_gene: .; j_gene: TRBJ2-7; v_gene: TRBV11-2; abundance: .; CDR3aa: CASSLAQQGGYEQYF; CDR3nt: TGTGCCAGCAGCTTAGCGCAACAAGGCGGCTACGAGCAGTACTTC
d_gene: TRBD1; j_gene: TRBJ2-7; v_gene: TRBV18; abundance: .; CDR3aa: CASSNRGSYEQYF; CDR3nt: TGTGCCAGCTCCAACAGGGGTTCCTACGAGCAGTACTTC
d_gene: TRBD1; j_gene: TRBJ2-7; v_gene: TRBV9; abundance: .; CDR3aa: CASSETGTGVYEQYF; CDR3nt: TGTGCCAGCAGCGAAACCGGGACAGGGGTATACGAGCAGTACTTC
d_gene: .; j_gene: TRBJ2-7; v_gene: TRBV18; abundance: .; CDR3aa: CASSPTPPGYEQYF; CDR3nt: TGTGCCAGCTCACCCACCCCCCCGGGCTACGAGCAGTACTTC
d_gene: .; j_gene: TRBJ1-5; v_gene: TRBV4-1; abundance: .; CDR3aa: CASSQDQGGQPQHF; CDR3nt: TGCGCCAGCAGCCAAGATCAGGGTGGCCAGCCCCAGCATTTT
d_gene: .; j_gene: TRBJ2-3; v_gene: TRBV9; abundance: .; CDR3aa: CASSVLTSTDTQYF; CDR3nt: TGTGCCAGCAGCGTATTAACTAGCACAGATACGCAGTATTTT
d_gene: TRBD2; j_gene: TRBJ2-3; v_gene: TRBV19; abundance: .; CDR3aa: CASRRTSGTDTQYF; CDR3nt: TGTGCCAGTAGAAGGACTAGCGGCACAGATACGCAGTATTTT
d_gene: .; j_gene: TRBJ1-1; v_gene: TRBV12-5; abundance: .; CDR3aa: CASMGGRMNTEAFF; CDR3nt: TGTGCTAGTATGGGGGGGCGGATGAACACTGAAGCTTTCTTT
d_gene: TRBD1; j_gene: TRBJ2-3; v_gene: TRBV5-1; abundance: .; CDR3aa: CASRLVDRGLGTDTQYF; CDR3nt: TGCGCCAGCAGATTGGTGGACAGGGGGTTAGGTACAGATACGCAGTATTTT
d_gene: TRBD2; j_gene: TRBJ2-1; v_gene: TRBV9; abundance: .; CDR3aa: CASSHSGGAYNEQFF; CDR3nt: TGTGCCAGCTCGCACAGCGGGGGGGCCTACAATGAGCAGTTCTTC
d_gene: .; j_gene: TRBJ1-4; v_gene: TRBV7-9; abundance: few; CDR3aa: CASSLSQSATNEKLFF; CDR3nt: TGTGCCAGCAGCTTATCGCAGAGCGCAACTAATGAAAAACTGTTTTTT
d_gene: TRBD1; j_gene: TRBJ1-1; v_gene: TRBV19; abundance: .; CDR3aa: CASSMAGQGGYPEAFF; CDR3nt: TGTGCCAGTAGTATGGCCGGACAGGGGGGTTACCCTGAAGCTTTCTTT
d_gene: .; j_gene: TRBJ1-1; v_gene: TRBV27; abundance: few; CDR3aa: CASSLSPPRGLPEAFF; CDR3nt: TGTGCCAGCAGTTTATCCCCGCCCAGAGGTCTCCCTGAAGCTTTCTTT
d_gene: TRBD1; j_gene: TRBJ2-2; v_gene: TRBV5-1; abundance: few; CDR3aa: CASSLHRQGSAWELFF; CDR3nt: TGCGCCAGCAGCTTGCACCGACAGGGGTCCGCTTGGGAGCTGTTTTTT
d_gene: .; j_gene: TRBJ1-4; v_gene: TRBV24-1; abundance: .; CDR3aa: CATSDKGALREKLFF; CDR3nt: TGTGCCACCAGTGATAAAGGGGCCCTTCGGGAAAAACTGTTTTTT
d_gene: .; j_gene: TRBJ1-1; v_gene: TRBV5-1; abundance: .; CDR3aa: CASSQRDFRGPDEAFF; CDR3nt: TGCGCCAGCAGCCAACGAGATTTCAGGGGTCCTGATGAAGCTTTCTTT
d_gene: .; j_gene: TRBJ1-6; v_gene: TRBV4-3; abundance: .; CDR3aa: CASSQDRQVQSPLHF; CDR3nt: TGCGCCAGCAGCCAAGATAGGCAGGTTCAATCACCCCTCCACTTT